This T cell receptor (beta chain) was retrieved from a study of OX40 agonist ivuxolimab in advanced cancers. Whole-study context: Three patients responded partially, comprising one with hepatocellular carcinoma and two with cutaneous melanoma.

Libraries were prepared by immunoSEQ multiplex PCR; TCRdb keeps only in-frame clonotypes and omits some of them. Of 65,000 to 85,000 clones listed, 80% to 90% were seen once; the top ten hold just under 2.5%. The CDR3 is 14 residues long. V lost 4 bases, J lost 6 bases, and 13 bases lay in between. The receptor was derived from an adult with an advanced solid tumor such as melanoma, head and neck, liver or kidney cancer. Sequenced material: CD4+ or CD8+ T cells sorted from blood, taken in a trial of the OX40 agonist ivuxolimab. The J gene is TRBJ2-2, the V gene TRBV5-3; the D is unclear. TRBV5-3 is an ORF; its function is uncertain. In DNA form, the CDR3 reads TGTGCCAGAAGCCGGCACAGACGCGCCGGGGAGCTGTTTTTT. It yields the protein CARSRHRRAGELFF.